Each of the 14 T cell receptor beta chains below was sequenced from the same sample in a study of CD8+ T cells in alopecia areata. Extracted RNA was reverse transcribed into cDNA, the sequencing template. The protocol was immunoSEQ multiplex PCR, while the TCRdb copy is restricted to in-frame clones and leaves out a portion. The data contain 150,000 to 200,000 clones, about three fifths of them seen just once; the ten biggest clones take up approximately 1.3%. Treatment specified: oral pan-JAK inhibitor, 5-10 mg twice daily. The sequences come from CD4+ T cells sorted from blood, collected around week 47, from a patient treated with tofacitinib. The receptor source for this set is a human donor with alopecia areata.

The chain joins TRBV5-6 to TRBJ2-7; unclear D gene. V lost 1 base, J lost 0 bases, and 2 bases lay in between. This CDR3 is built from 12 residues. CDR1 is SGHDT, CDR2 YYEEEE, per germline. This chain's CDR3 is CASSLRSYEQYF. The CDR3 DNA follows: TGTGCCAGCAGCTTGCGCTCCTACGAGCAGTACTTC.

This clone has just one count. This chain links TRBV30 with TRBJ2-2, with D perhaps TRBD2 (5 bases). CDR3 size: 12 residues. Germline assignment: CDR1 GTSNPN and CDR2 SVGIG (reference sequence). V lost 3 bases to trimming and J lost 11 bases, with 13 bases between them. The CDR3 sequence is CAWSGGIPELFF. CDR3 DNA: TGTGCCTGGAGCGGAGGAATCCCCGAGCTGTTTTTT.

Comment on this clone: Other DNA sequences in this specimen translate into the identical CDR3. V gene TRBV29-1 combines with J gene TRBJ2-5; possible D gene TRBD2, 5 bases. V lost 2 bases and J lost 2, with 6 bases in between. The CDR3 runs 12 residues. Germline values: CDR1 SQVTM, CDR2 ANQGSEA. The CDR3 bases are TGCAGCGTTGAACGAGGGCAAGAGACCCAGTACTTC. Translated, it gives CSVERGQETQYF. The full variable domain, its missing parts supplied by reference TRBV29-1 and TRBJ2-5, is SAVISQKPSRDICQRGTSLTIQCQVDSQVTMMFWYRQQPGQSLTLIATANQGSEATYESGFVIDKFPISRPNLTFSTLTVSNMSPEDSSIYLCSVERGQETQYFGPGTRLLVL.

This clone turned up a few times. The J gene is TRBJ2-7, the V gene TRBV7-3; no firm D call. CDR3 length equals 15 residues. The V end lost 6 bases, the J end lost 2 bases, and 17 bases lay between the germline ends. Germline CDR1 SGHTA, CDR2 FQGTGA. The CDR3: CASSRFSDGPYEQYF. The CDR3, as DNA: TGTGCCAGCAGTCGCTTTTCTGATGGACCCTACGAGCAGTACTTC.

This clone has just one count. V usage is TRBV29-1 and J usage is TRBJ2-2; TRBD1 matches at 8 bases. Germline-derived CDR1 and CDR2 are SQVTM and ANQGSEA. The V and J ends lost 4 bases and 7 bases, in that order; junction bases with no gene match: 5. This CDR3 region has 13 residues. The CDR3 nucleotides read TGCAGCGTTGTAACAGGGGGGAACGGGGAGCTGTTTTTT. It specifies CSVVTGGNGELFF.

The chain couples TRBV12-5 to TRBJ1-1, with D hard to call. Trimming pared 7 bases from V and 2 bases from J, leaving 5 bases between. The length of the CDR3 is 11 residues. Germline CDR1 is LGHNT and CDR2 is FRNRAP. The CDR3 here is CASAVNTEAFF. The CDR3 coding sequence is TGTGCTAGTGCCGTTAACACTGAAGCTTTCTTT.

This chain links TRBV4-1 with TRBJ1-2; 8 bases are shared with TRBD1. CDR3 length equals 14 residues. Trimming at V came to 4 bases and at J to 7 bases, leaving 8 bases not matched to a gene. The germline V gene has CDR1 MGHRA and CDR2 YSYEKL. CDR3 nucleotides: TGCGCCAGCAGCCGTACGACAGGGGAACGTGGCTACACCTTC. This gives the protein CASSRTTGERGYTF.

This clone was counted between two and nine times. The V gene is TRBV5-1, the J gene TRBJ2-7; no firm D call. Germline V CDR1 and CDR2: SGHRS, YFSETQ. The CDR3 spans 14 residues. V was cut by 2 bases and J by 7 bases, with 16 bases left in between. The CDR3 loop reads CASSFGYGPGEQYF. CDR3 bases: TGCGCCAGCAGCTTCGGGTATGGCCCCGGGGAGCAGTACTTC.

The chain has TRBV4-3 and TRBJ2-7, with TRBD2 identical over 10 bases. Trimming at V came to 4 bases and at J to 2 bases, leaving 5 bases not matched to a gene. The CDR3 has 15 residues. Germline CDR1 is LGHNA and CDR2 is YSLEER. The CDR3 nucleotides read TGCGCCAGCAGCCGAACTAGCGGGGAAACCTACGAGCAGTACTTC. Translation: CASSRTSGETYEQYF.

V is TRBV10-3 and J is TRBJ1-5; tentatively, D is TRBD1 (6 bases). This CDR3 is 14 amino acids long. V was pared by 8 bases and J by 4 bases, with 15 bases between. Germline V gives CDR1 ENHRY, CDR2 SYGVKD. DNA of the CDR3: TGTGCCATCCGAGCGGGACAAAATAATCAGCCCCAGCATTTT. This sequence encodes CAIRAGQNNQPQHF.

This clone turned up a few times. The chain has TRBV6-1 and TRBJ2-2; D is ambiguous. Trimming pared 2 bases from V and 4 bases from J, leaving 14 bases between. Germline CDR1 and CDR2: MNHNS and SASEGT. The CDR3 has 16 amino acids. The CDR3 is CASSEYKHLTTGELFF. In DNA form, the CDR3 reads TGTGCCAGCAGTGAATACAAACACCTAACCACCGGGGAGCTGTTTTTT.

The chain uses TRBV30 and TRBJ2-1; possibly TRBD2 for D (5 bases). Looked up from germline, CDR1 is GTSNPN and CDR2 is SVGIG (reference sequence). The V and J ends lost 3 bases and 4 bases respectively, with 16 bases between them. The CDR3 has 15 residues. The CDR3 region is CAWSPRGRKYNEQFF. The DNA for the CDR3 is TGTGCCTGGAGCCCCCGGGGTCGCAAATACAATGAGCAGTTCTTC.

The rearrangement uses TRBV11-2 and TRBJ2-1, with TRBD2 matching over 8 bases. The CDR3 length is 16 residues. J gave up 8 bases and V 0 bases, and 9 bases lay outside the gene matches. Germline values: CDR1 SGHAT, CDR2 FQNNGV. Here the CDR3 DNA reads TGTGCCAGCAGCTTAGAATTGGCGGGGGGAAACCATGAGCAGTTCTTC. Encoded protein: CASSLELAGGNHEQFF.

This clone was seen only a few times. This chain uses TRBV7-3 with TRBJ2-7, with 7 bases matching TRBD1. In germline, CDR1 is SGHTA, CDR2 FQGTGA. The CDR3 runs to 14 residues. V shed 4 bases and J 3 bases; nucleotides not matched to a gene: 6. CDR3: CASSSGQAVYEQYF. CDR3 DNA: TGTGCCAGCAGCTCCGGACAGGCGGTCTACGAGCAGTACTTC.